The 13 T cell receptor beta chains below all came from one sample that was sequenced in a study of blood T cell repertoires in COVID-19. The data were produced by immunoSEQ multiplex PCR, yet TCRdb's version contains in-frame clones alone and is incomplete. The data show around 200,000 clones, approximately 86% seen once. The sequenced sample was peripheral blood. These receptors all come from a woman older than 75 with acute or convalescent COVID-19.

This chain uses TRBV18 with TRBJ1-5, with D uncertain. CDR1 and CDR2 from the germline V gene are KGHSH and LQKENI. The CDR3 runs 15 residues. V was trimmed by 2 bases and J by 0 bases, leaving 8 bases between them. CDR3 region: CASSPGSYSNQPQHF. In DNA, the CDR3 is TGTGCCAGCTCACCAGGGAGCTATAGCAATCAGCCCCAGCATTTT.

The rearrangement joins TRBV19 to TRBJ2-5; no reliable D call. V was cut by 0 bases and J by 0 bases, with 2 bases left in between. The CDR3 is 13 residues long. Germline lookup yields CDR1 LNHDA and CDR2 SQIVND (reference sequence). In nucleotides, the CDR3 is TGTGCCAGTAGTATAGACGACCAAGAGACCCAGTACTTC. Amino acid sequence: CASSIDDQETQYF.

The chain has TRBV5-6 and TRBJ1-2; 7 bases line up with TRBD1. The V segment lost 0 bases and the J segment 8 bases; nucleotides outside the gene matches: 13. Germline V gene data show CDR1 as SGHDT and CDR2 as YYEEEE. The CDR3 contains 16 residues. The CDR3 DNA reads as TGTGCCAGCAGCTTGGTAGAGGGGGCGAGTATCTTGGGCTACACCTTC. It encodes CASSLVEGASILGYTF.

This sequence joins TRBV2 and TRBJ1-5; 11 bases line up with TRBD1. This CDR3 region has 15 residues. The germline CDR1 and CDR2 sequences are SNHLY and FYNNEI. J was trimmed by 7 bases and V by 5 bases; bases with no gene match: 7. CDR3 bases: TGTGCCAGCAGTTGGACAGGGGGCGCTGGGCAGCCCCAGCATTTT. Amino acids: CASSWTGGAGQPQHF.

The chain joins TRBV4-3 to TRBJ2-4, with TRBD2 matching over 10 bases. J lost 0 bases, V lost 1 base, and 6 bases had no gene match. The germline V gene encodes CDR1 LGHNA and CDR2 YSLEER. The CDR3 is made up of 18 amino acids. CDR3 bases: TGCGCCAGCAGCCAAGCCCTCAGCGGGGGGGTAGCCAAAAACATTCAGTACTTC. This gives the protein CASSQALSGGVAKNIQYF.

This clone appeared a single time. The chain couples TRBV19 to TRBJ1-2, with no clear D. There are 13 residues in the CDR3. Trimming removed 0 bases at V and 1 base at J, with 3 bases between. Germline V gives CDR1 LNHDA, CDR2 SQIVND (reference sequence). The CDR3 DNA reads TGTGCCAGTAGTATAGACGGTAACTATGGCTACACCTTC. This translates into CASSIDGNYGYTF.

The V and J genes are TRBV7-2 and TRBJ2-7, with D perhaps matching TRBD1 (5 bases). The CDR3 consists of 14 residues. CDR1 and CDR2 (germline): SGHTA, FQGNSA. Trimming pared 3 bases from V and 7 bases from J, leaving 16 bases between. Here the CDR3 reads CASSLGQGPAEQYF. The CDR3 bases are TGTGCCAGCAGCTTGGGGCAGGGCCCCGCGGAGCAGTACTTC.

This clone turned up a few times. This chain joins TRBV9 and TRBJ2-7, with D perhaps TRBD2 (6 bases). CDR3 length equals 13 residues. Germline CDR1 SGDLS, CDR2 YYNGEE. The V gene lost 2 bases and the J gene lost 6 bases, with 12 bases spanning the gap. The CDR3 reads CASSVTPGAEQYF. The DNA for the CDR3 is TGTGCCAGCAGCGTCACACCGGGAGCCGAGCAGTACTTC. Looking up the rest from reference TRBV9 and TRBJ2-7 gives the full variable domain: DSGVTQTPKHLITATGQRVTLRCSPRSGDLSVYWYQQSLDQGLQFLIQYYNGEERAKGNILERFSAQQFPDLHSELNLSSLELGDSALYFCASSVTPGAEQYFGPGTRLTVT.

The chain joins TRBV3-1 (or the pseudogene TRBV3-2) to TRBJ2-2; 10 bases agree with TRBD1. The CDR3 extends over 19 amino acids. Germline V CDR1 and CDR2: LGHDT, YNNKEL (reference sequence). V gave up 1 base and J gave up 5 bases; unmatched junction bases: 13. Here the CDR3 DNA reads TGTGCCAGCAGCCAAGGAGTCTTCAGGGACAGGGGTGTAACCGGGGAGCTGTTTTTT. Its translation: CASSQGVFRDRGVTGELFF.

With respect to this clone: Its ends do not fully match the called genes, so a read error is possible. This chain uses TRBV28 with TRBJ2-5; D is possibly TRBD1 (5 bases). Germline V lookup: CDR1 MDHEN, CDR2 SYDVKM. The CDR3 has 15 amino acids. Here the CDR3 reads CAISRARVEKETQYF. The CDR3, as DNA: TGTGCCATCAGTAGGGCCAGGGTAGAGAAAGAGACCCAGTACTTC.

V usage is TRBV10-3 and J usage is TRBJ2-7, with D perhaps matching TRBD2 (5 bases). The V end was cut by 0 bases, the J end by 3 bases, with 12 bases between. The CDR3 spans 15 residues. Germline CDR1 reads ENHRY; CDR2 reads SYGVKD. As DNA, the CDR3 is TGTGCCATCAGTGAGTCAAAGGACTTAAACTACGAGCAGTACTTC. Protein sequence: CAISESKDLNYEQYF.

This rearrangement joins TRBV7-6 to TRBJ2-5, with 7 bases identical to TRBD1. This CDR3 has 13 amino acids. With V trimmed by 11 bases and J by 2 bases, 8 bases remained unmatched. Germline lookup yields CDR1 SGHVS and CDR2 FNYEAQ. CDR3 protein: CAGPDRVQETQYF. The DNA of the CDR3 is TGTGCCGGGCCAGACAGGGTTCAAGAGACCCAGTACTTC.

The CDR3 DNA reads as TGTGCCAGCAGTGACGGGTCTAGCTCCTACAATGAGCAGTTCTTC. It codes for CASSDGSSSYNEQFF. The chain employs TRBV2 and TRBJ2-1; D gene uncertain. The CDR3 is 15 residues long. The V end was cut by 3 bases, the J end by 0 bases, with 9 bases between. Germline loops: CDR1 SNHLY, CDR2 FYNNEI.